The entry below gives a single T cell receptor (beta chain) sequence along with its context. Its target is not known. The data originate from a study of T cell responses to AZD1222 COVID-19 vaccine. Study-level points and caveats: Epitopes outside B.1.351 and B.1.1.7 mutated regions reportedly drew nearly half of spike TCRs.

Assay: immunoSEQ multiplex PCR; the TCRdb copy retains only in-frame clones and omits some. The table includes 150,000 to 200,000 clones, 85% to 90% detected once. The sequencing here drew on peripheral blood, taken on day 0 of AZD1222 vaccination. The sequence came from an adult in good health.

DNA for the CDR3: TGCGCCAGCAGCTTGGGGACCCAGGGGCCCACAGATACGCAGTATTTT. Residues: CASSLGTQGPTDTQYF. The chain joins TRBV5-1 to TRBJ2-3; maybe TRBD1 (6 bases). Per germline, CDR1 SGHRS and CDR2 YFSETQ. The length of the CDR3 is 16 residues. The V end lost 0 bases, the J end lost 2 bases, and 13 bases lay between the germline ends.